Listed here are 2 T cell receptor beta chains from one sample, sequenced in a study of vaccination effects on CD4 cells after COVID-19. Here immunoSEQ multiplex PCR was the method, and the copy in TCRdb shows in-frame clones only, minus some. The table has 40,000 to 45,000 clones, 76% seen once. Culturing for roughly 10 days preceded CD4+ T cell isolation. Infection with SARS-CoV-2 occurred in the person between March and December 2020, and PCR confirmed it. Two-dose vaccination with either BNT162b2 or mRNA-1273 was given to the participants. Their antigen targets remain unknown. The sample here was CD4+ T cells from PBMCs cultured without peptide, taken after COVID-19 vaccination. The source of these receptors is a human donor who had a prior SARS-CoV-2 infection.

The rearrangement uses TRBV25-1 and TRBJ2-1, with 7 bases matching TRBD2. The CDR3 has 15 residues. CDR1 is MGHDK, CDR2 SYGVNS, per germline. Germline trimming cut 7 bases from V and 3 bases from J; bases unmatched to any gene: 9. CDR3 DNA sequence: TGTGCCAGCACACGCGGGAGAGGGCTCTACAATGAGCAGTTCTTC. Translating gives CASTRGRGLYNEQFF.

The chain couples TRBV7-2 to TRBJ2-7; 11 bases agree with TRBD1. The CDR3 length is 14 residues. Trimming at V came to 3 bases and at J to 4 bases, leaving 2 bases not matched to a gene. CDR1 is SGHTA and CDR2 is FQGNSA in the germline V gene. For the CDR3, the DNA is TGTGCCAGCAGCTTCCGGGACAGGGGGTACGAGCAGTACTTC. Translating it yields CASSFRDRGYEQYF.